Listed below are T cell receptor beta chains from one sample, sequenced in a study of cytomegalovirus exposure and HLA in healthy donors. Some clones are missing from TCRdb's copy, which holds only in-frame ones; the method was immunoSEQ multiplex PCR. Among over 110,000 clones, about four fifths were seen once, and the ten largest hold 3% to 3.5%. The source material was PBMCs. These receptors originate from a female donor in good health and CMV-seronegative. Both conserved end residues are part of each CDR3. The order of the fields is V gene, clone size, J gene, D gene, CDR3 protein, CDR3 DNA. The D gene is left open where the match is weak. Clone size is stated in some rows and not others, as once, few, many or a class when expanded.

V: TRBV7-2; size: -; J: TRBJ2-4; D: TRBD2; CDR3: CASSWGLAGNIQYF; DNA: TGTGCCAGCAGCTGGGGGCTAGCGGGAAACATTCAGTACTTC
V: TRBV4-3; size: -; J: TRBJ2-2; D: -; CDR3: CASSFSPFTTMSTGELFF; DNA: TGCGCCAGCAGCTTTTCCCCGTTTACCACTATGTCCACCGGGGAGCTGTTTTTT
V: TRBV5-4; size: few; J: TRBJ2-7; D: -; CDR3: CASSLGRGSYEQYF; DNA: TGTGCCAGCAGCTTGGGCAGGGGCTCCTACGAGCAGTACTTC
V: TRBV14; size: -; J: TRBJ1-2; D: TRBD1; CDR3: CASSLFGQGARIQGYTF; DNA: TGTGCCAGCAGCCTCTTCGGACAGGGGGCGCGAATCCAGGGCTACACCTTC
V: TRBV14; size: -; J: TRBJ2-1; D: TRBD2; CDR3: CASSLGLAGSYPRAKEQFF; DNA: TGTGCCAGCAGCCTGGGACTAGCGGGAAGCTACCCCAGGGCCAAGGAGCAGTTCTTC
V: TRBV11-2; size: -; J: TRBJ2-3; D: TRBD1; CDR3: CASSLDLGGAGTDTQYF; DNA: TGTGCCAGCAGCTTAGATCTAGGGGGCGCTGGAACAGATACGCAGTATTTT
V: TRBV4-2; size: -; J: TRBJ2-5; D: -; CDR3: CASSQDTLVGTQYF; DNA: TGTGCCAGCAGCCAAGACACCCTAGTGGGGACCCAGTACTTC
V: TRBV10-3; size: few; J: TRBJ2-1; D: TRBD2; CDR3: CAISDTSGGAYNEQFF; DNA: TGTGCCATCAGTGATACTAGCGGGGGGGCATACAATGAGCAGTTCTTC
V: TRBV23-1; size: -; J: TRBJ2-4; D: -; CDR3: CASTPGGPGSAKNIQYF; DNA: TGCGCCAGCACCCCTGGGGGCCCGGGGTCGGCCAAAAACATTCAGTACTTC
V: TRBV7-2; size: -; J: TRBJ2-5; D: TRBD2; CDR3: CASSPTGGPTVGTQYF; DNA: TGTGCCAGCAGCCCCACGGGGGGACCTACCGTGGGGACCCAGTACTTC
V: TRBV19; size: -; J: TRBJ2-7; D: TRBD2; CDR3: CASSIDYIGTSYYEQYF; DNA: TGTGCCAGTAGTATAGATTATATTGGGACTAGTTATTACGAGCAGTACTTC
V: TRBV5-6; size: -; J: TRBJ2-7; D: -; CDR3: CASSFGGPSYEQYF; DNA: TGTGCCAGCAGCTTTGGCGGCCCCAGCTACGAGCAGTACTTC
V: TRBV5-1; size: -; J: TRBJ2-7; D: TRBD1; CDR3: CASSKDRVSYEQYF; DNA: TGCGCCAGCAGCAAAGACAGGGTCTCCTACGAGCAGTACTTC
V: TRBV29-1; size: -; J: TRBJ2-5; D: -; CDR3: CSARRYQETQYF; DNA: TGCAGCGCCCGCCGGTACCAAGAGACCCAGTACTTC
V: TRBV28; size: -; J: TRBJ2-7; D: TRBD1; CDR3: CASSPRQGAYEQYF; DNA: TGTGCCAGCAGTCCTAGGCAGGGGGCCTACGAGCAGTACTTC
V: TRBV28; size: -; J: TRBJ1-1; D: -; CDR3: CASSLEQMNTEAFF; DNA: TGTGCCAGCAGTTTAGAACAAATGAACACTGAAGCTTTCTTT
V: TRBV11-2; size: -; J: TRBJ1-2; D: TRBD1; CDR3: CASSLDRKGYTF; DNA: TGTGCCAGCAGCTTGGACAGGAAAGGCTACACCTTC
V: TRBV5-4; size: -; J: TRBJ2-3; D: TRBD2; CDR3: CASSLFLAGPTDTQYF; DNA: TGTGCCAGCAGCTTGTTTCTAGCGGGGCCCACAGATACGCAGTATTTT
V: TRBV14; size: -; J: TRBJ2-7; D: TRBD2; CDR3: CASSQLAGGPGEQYF; DNA: TGTGCCAGCAGCCAGCTAGCGGGAGGGCCGGGCGAGCAGTACTTC
V: TRBV11-3; size: -; J: TRBJ2-3; D: TRBD2; CDR3: CASSWEATSGTLTDTQYF; DNA: TGTGCCAGCAGCTGGGAGGCGACTAGCGGGACCCTCACAGATACGCAGTATTTT
V: TRBV7-2; size: -; J: TRBJ2-3; D: TRBD2; CDR3: CASNLTREGHIHTQYF; DNA: TGTGCCAGCAACCTGACGCGGGAGGGCCATATCCATACGCAGTATTTT
V: TRBV29-1; size: once; J: TRBJ1-2; D: -; CDR3: CSVEGRVSSNYGYTF; DNA: TGCAGCGTTGAAGGTCGAGTATCTTCTAACTATGGCTACACCTTC
V: TRBV7-2; size: -; J: TRBJ2-1; D: TRBD2; CDR3: CASSFPSGVPSNEQFF; DNA: TGTGCCAGCAGCTTCCCGAGCGGGGTTCCTTCCAATGAGCAGTTCTTC
V: TRBV7-8; size: -; J: TRBJ2-2; D: -; CDR3: CASSIRGELFF; DNA: TGTGCCAGCAGCATTAGAGGGGAGCTGTTTTTT
V: TRBV5-6; size: -; J: TRBJ2-3; D: -; CDR3: CASSLVTDTQYF; DNA: TGTGCCAGCAGCTTGGTAACAGATACGCAGTATTTT
V: TRBV2; size: -; J: TRBJ2-7; D: TRBD2; CDR3: CASRELGLAGGEPHEQYF; DNA: TGTGCCAGCAGGGAACTTGGACTAGCGGGAGGAGAACCCCACGAGCAGTACTTC
V: TRBV2; size: -; J: TRBJ1-2; D: -; CDR3: CASRHLTANYGYTF; DNA: TGTGCCAGCAGGCACCTAACAGCTAACTATGGCTACACCTTC
V: TRBV4-3; size: -; J: TRBJ2-1; D: -; CDR3: CASSQGTALNEQFF; DNA: TGCGCCAGCAGCCAAGGGACAGCTCTCAATGAGCAGTTCTTC
V: TRBV9; size: -; J: TRBJ1-2; D: TRBD1; CDR3: CASSVFSSGGKGYTF; DNA: TGTGCCAGCAGCGTCTTCTCCTCAGGGGGCAAGGGCTACACCTTC
V: TRBV7-9; size: -; J: TRBJ2-2; D: TRBD1; CDR3: CASSGTGAGELFF; DNA: TGTGCCAGCAGCGGTACAGGGGCCGGGGAGCTGTTTTTT
V: TRBV9; size: -; J: TRBJ2-7; D: TRBD1; CDR3: CASSGGQEVYEQYF; DNA: TGTGCCAGCAGCGGAGGACAGGAAGTCTACGAGCAGTACTTC
V: TRBV30; size: -; J: TRBJ1-1; D: -; CDR3: CAWNRGYMNTEAFF; DNA: TGTGCCTGGAACAGAGGGTACATGAACACTGAAGCTTTCTTT
V: TRBV13; size: -; J: TRBJ2-7; D: -; CDR3: CASSLTAGSYEQYF; DNA: TGTGCCAGCAGCTTAACTGCTGGCTCCTACGAGCAGTACTTC
V: TRBV6-1; size: few; J: TRBJ1-2; D: -; CDR3: CASSERLLGYGYTF; DNA: TGTGCCAGCAGTGAACGACTGCTAGGCTATGGCTACACCTTC
V: TRBV4-1; size: -; J: TRBJ2-3; D: TRBD2; CDR3: CASSHARTSGRTDTQYF; DNA: TGCGCCAGCAGCCATGCTCGGACTAGCGGGAGAACAGATACGCAGTATTTT
V: TRBV5-1; size: -; J: TRBJ2-3; D: -; CDR3: CASSLPENSGTSWGTQYF; DNA: TGCGCCAGCAGCCTTCCCGAAAACTCAGGGACAAGTTGGGGTACGCAGTATTTT
V: TRBV28; size: -; J: TRBJ1-5; D: TRBD1; CDR3: CASSLWAGTGGDQPQHF; DNA: TGTGCCAGCAGTTTATGGGCCGGGACAGGGGGCGATCAGCCCCAGCATTTT
V: TRBV7-2; size: -; J: TRBJ2-3; D: TRBD1; CDR3: CASSSRGQGSTDTQYF; DNA: TGTGCCAGCAGCTCCCGGGGACAGGGTAGCACAGATACGCAGTATTTT
V: TRBV7-6; size: -; J: TRBJ2-3; D: -; CDR3: CASSLRDSVTDTQYF; DNA: TGTGCCAGCAGCTTAAGGGACTCAGTCACAGATACGCAGTATTTT
V: TRBV2; size: -; J: TRBJ1-1; D: -; CDR3: CASGRQKNTEAFF; DNA: TGTGCCAGCGGCAGGCAGAAGAACACTGAAGCTTTCTTT
V: TRBV27; size: -; J: TRBJ2-1; D: TRBD2; CDR3: CASSSGASGRYEQFF; DNA: TGTGCCAGCAGTAGTGGGGCTAGCGGGAGATATGAGCAGTTCTTC
V: TRBV27; size: -; J: TRBJ2-3; D: -; CDR3: CASSFLATGFLSGTDTQYF; DNA: TGTGCCAGCAGTTTTTTGGCCACCGGGTTCCTCTCTGGCACAGATACGCAGTATTTT
V: TRBV9; size: -; J: TRBJ1-2; D: -; CDR3: CASSVGASYGYTF; DNA: TGTGCCAGCAGCGTTGGAGCCTCCTATGGCTACACCTTC
V: TRBV2; size: -; J: TRBJ2-1; D: -; CDR3: CASCETRGNEQFF; DNA: TGTGCCAGCTGCGAGACTAGGGGCAATGAGCAGTTCTTC
V: TRBV5-1; size: once; J: TRBJ2-7; D: TRBD2; CDR3: CASSSGLAGVTYEQYF; DNA: TGCGCCAGCAGCTCGGGACTAGCGGGGGTTACCTACGAGCAGTACTTC
V: TRBV6-5; size: -; J: TRBJ2-1; D: -; CDR3: CASTYSGGNYNEQFF; DNA: TGTGCCAGCACCTACTCGGGCGGGAACTACAATGAGCAGTTCTTC
V: TRBV6-5; size: -; J: TRBJ2-5; D: -; CDR3: CASSYSSPGSGETQYF; DNA: TGTGCCAGCAGTTACTCGAGCCCGGGGTCTGGGGAGACCCAGTACTTC
V: TRBV6-1; size: few; J: TRBJ1-2; D: TRBD1; CDR3: CASRNRGDYGYTF; DNA: TGTGCCAGCAGGAACAGGGGAGACTATGGCTACACCTTC
V: TRBV9; size: few; J: TRBJ2-7; D: -; CDR3: CASSVEGYTGYEQYF; DNA: TGTGCCAGCAGCGTAGAGGGGTACACTGGTTACGAGCAGTACTTC
V: TRBV28; size: -; J: TRBJ1-6; D: -; CDR3: CASSLNRADSPLHF; DNA: TGTGCCAGCAGTTTAAACAGGGCCGATTCACCCCTCCACTTT
V: TRBV6-5; size: -; J: TRBJ2-1; D: -; CDR3: CASSLTSSLVNEQFF; DNA: TGTGCCAGCAGCCTGACTAGTTCCTTGGTTAATGAGCAGTTCTTC
V: TRBV15; size: few; J: TRBJ1-2; D: -; CDR3: CATSPGRGYNYGYTF; DNA: TGTGCCACCAGCCCAGGAAGAGGGTATAACTATGGCTACACCTTC
V: TRBV6-5; size: -; J: TRBJ1-2; D: -; CDR3: CASSPRQDYGYTF; DNA: TGTGCCAGCAGTCCGAGACAGGACTATGGCTACACCTTC
V: TRBV29-1; size: -; J: TRBJ2-6; D: -; CDR3: CSVQVSGANVLTF; DNA: TGCAGCGTACAGGTCTCTGGGGCCAACGTCCTGACTTTC
V: TRBV19; size: -; J: TRBJ2-2; D: -; CDR3: CASTLYARGPTGELFF; DNA: TGTGCCAGTACCCTCTATGCTCGAGGGCCCACCGGGGAGCTGTTTTTT